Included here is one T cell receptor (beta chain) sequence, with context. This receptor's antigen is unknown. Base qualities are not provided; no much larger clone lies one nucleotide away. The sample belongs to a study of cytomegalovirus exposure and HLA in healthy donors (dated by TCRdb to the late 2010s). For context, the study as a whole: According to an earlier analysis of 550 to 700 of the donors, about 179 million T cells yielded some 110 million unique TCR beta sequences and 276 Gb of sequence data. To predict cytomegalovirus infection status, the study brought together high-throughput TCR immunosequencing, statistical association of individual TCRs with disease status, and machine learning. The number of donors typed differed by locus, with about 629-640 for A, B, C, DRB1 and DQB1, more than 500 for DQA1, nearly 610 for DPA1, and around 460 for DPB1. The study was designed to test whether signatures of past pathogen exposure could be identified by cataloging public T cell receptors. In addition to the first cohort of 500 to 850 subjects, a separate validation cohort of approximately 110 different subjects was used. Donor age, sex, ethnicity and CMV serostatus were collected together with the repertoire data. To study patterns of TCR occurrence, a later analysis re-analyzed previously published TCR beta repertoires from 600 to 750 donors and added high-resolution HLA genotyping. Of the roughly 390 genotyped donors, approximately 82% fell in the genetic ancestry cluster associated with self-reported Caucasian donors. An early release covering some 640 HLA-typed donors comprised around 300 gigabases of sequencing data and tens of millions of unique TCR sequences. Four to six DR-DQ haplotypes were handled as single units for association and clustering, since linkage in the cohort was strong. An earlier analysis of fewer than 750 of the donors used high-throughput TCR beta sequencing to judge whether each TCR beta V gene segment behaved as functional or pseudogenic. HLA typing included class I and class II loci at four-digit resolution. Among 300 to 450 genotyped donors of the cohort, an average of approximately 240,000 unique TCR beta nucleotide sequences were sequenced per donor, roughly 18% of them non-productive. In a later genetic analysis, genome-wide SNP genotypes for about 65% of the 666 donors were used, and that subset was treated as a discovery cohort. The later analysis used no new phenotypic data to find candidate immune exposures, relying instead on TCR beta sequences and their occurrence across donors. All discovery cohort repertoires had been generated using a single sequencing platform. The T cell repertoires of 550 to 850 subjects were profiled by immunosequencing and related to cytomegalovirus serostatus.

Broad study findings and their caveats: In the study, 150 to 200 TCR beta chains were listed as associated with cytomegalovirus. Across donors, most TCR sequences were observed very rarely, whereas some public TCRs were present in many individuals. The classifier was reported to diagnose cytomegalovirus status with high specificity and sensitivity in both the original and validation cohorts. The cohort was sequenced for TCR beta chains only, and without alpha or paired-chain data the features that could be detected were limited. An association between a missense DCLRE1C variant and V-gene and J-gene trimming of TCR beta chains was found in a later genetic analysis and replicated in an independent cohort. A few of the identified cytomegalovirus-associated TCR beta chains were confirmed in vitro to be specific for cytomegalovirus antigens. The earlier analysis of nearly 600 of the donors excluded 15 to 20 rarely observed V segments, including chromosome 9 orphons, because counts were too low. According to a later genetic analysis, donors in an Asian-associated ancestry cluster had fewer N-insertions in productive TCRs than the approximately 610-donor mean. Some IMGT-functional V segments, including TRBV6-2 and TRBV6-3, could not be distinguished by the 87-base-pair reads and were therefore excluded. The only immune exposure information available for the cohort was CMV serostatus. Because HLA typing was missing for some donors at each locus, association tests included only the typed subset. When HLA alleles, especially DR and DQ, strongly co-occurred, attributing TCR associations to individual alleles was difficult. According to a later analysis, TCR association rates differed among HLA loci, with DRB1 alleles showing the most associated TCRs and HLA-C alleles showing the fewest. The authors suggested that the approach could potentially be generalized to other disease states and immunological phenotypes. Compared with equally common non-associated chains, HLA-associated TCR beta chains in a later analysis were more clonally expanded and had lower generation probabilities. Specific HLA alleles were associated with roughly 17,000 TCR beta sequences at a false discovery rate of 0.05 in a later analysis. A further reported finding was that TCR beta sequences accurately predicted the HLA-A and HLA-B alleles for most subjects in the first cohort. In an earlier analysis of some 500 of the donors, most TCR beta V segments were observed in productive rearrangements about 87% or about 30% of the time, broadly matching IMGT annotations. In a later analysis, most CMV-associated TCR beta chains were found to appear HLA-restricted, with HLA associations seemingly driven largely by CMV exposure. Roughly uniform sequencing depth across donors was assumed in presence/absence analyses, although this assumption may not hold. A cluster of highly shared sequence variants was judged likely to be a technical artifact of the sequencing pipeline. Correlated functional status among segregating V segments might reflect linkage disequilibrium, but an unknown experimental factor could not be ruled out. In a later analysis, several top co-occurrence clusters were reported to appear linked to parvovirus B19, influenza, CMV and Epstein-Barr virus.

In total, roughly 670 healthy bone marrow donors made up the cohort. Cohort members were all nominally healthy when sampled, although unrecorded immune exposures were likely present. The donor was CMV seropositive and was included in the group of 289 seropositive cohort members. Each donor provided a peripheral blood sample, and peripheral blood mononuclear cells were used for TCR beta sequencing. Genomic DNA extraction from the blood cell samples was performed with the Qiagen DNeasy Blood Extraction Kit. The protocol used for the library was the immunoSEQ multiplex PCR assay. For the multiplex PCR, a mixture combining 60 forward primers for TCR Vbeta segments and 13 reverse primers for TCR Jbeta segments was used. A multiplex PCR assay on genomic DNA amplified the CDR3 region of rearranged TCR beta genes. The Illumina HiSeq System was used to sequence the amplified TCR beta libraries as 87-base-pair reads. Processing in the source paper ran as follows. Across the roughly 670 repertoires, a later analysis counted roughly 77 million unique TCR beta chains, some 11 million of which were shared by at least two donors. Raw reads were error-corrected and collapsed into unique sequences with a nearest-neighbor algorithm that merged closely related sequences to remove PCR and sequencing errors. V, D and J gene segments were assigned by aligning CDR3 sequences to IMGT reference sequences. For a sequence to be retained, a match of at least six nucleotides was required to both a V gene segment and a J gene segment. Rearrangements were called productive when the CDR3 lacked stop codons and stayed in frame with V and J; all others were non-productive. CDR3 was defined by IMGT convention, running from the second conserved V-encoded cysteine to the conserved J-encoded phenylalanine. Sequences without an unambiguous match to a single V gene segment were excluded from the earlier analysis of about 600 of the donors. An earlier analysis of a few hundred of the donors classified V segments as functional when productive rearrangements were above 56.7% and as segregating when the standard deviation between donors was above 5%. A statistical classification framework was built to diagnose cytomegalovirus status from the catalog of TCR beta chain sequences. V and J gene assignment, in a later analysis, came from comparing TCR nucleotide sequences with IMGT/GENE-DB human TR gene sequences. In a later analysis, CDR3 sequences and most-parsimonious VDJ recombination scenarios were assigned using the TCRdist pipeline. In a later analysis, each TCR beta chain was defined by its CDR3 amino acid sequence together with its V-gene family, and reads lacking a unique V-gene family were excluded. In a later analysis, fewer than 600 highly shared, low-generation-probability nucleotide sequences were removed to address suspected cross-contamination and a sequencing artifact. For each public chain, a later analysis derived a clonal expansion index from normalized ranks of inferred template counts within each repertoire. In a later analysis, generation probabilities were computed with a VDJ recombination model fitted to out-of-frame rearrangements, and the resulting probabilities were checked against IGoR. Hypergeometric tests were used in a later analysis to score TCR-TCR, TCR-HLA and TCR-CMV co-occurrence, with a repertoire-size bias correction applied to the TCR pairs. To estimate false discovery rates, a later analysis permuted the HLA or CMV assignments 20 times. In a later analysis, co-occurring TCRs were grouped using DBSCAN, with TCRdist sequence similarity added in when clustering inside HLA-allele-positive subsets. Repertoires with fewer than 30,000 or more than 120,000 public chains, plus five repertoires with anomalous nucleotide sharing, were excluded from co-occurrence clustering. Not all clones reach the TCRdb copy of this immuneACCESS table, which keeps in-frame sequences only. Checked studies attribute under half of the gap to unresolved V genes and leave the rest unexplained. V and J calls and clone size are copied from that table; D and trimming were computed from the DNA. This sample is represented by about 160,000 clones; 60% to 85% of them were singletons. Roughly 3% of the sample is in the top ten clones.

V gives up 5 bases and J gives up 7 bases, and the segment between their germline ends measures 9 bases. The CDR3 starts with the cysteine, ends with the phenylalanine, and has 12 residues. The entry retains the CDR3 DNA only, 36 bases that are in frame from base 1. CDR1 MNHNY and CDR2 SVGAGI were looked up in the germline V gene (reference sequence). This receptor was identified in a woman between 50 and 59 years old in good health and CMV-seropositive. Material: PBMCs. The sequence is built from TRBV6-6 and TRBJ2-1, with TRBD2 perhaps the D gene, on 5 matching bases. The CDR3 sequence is CASSPGRNEQFF. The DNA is TGTGCCAGCAGTCCGGGAAGGAATGAGCAGTTCTTC.